One sample yielded the 13 T cell receptor beta chains listed below, sequenced in a study of CD4 T cells in relation to SARS-CoV-2 and coronaviruses. Sequencing used immunoSEQ multiplex PCR; TCRdb keeps in-frame clones, though not all of them. The data hold over 15,000 clones, with roughly 77% observed a single time. Antigens for these TCRs are unknown. The unexposed donors gave CD4+ T cells in about 2010-2019, prior to COVID-19. Isolation of CD4+ T cells took place after approximately 11 days in culture. Specimen: CD4+ T cells from PBMCs, cultured in vitro. The receptors were sampled from a human donor in good health.

The rearrangement links TRBV5-8 to TRBJ2-7, with 8 bases matching TRBD1. With 7 bases clipped from V and 5 bases from J, the junction kept 5 bases outside the gene matches. The CDR3 runs 12 residues. In germline, CDR1 is SGHTS, CDR2 YDEGEE. The CDR3 DNA reads TGTGCCAGCCGGGCAGGGGGCCACGAGCAGTACTTC. Amino acid sequence: CASRAGGHEQYF.

V usage is TRBV6-5 and J usage is TRBJ2-7; 10 bases match TRBD1. The germline V gene has CDR1 MNHEY and CDR2 SVGAGI. The CDR3 covers 15 residues. Trimming took 1 base from V and 4 from J; bases not matched to a gene: 4. CDR3 nucleotides: TGTGCCAGCAGTTACTTCGGGACAGGGGAATACGAGCAGTACTTC. Translating gives CASSYFGTGEYEQYF.

The genes are TRBV5-8 and TRBJ1-3; D perhaps matches TRBD1 (6 bases). V was trimmed by 6 bases and J by 2 bases, leaving 21 bases between them. The CDR3 extends over 17 amino acids. Germline CDR1 and CDR2: SGHTS and YDEGEE. The CDR3 DNA is TGTGCCAGCACCTCAGGGGTATCTTTTGGGACTGGAAACACCATATATTTT. This sequence encodes CASTSGVSFGTGNTIYF.

This clone turned up a few times. V is TRBV3-1 (or the pseudogene TRBV3-2) and J is TRBJ2-7; D call uncertain. Germline assignment: CDR1 LGHDT and CDR2 YNNKEL (reference sequence). This CDR3 contains 12 residues. V gave up 4 bases and J gave up 3 bases, with 7 bases separating them. CDR3 in amino acids: CASSRRHYEQYF. DNA for the CDR3: TGTGCCAGCAGCCGTCGACACTACGAGCAGTACTTC.

V and J are TRBV5-1 and TRBJ2-7; tentatively, D is TRBD1 (6 bases). This CDR3 region has 15 residues. Per germline, CDR1 SGHRS and CDR2 YFSETQ. V shed 4 bases and J shed 0 bases, with 14 bases lying between them. Written as DNA, the CDR3 is TGCGCCAGCAGCCTAGATGCAGGGGACTCCTACGAGCAGTACTTC. Translation gives CASSLDAGDSYEQYF.

The chain is built from TRBV28 and TRBJ1-2; perhaps TRBD1 as D (6 bases). CDR3 length: 16 amino acids. Germline CDR1 and CDR2: MDHEN and SYDVKM. Trimming removed 8 bases at V and 0 bases at J, with 19 bases between. The CDR3 sequence is CASAVWGRYTNYGYTF. CDR3 coding DNA: TGTGCCAGCGCCGTTTGGGGGCGGTATACTAACTATGGCTACACCTTC.

This clone has just a few counts. This chain connects TRBV6-5 to TRBJ1-4; no reliable D call. The V and J ends lost 6 bases and 8 bases respectively, with 7 bases between them. Germline assignment: CDR1 MNHEY and CDR2 SVGAGI. The CDR3 is made up of 11 amino acids. Here the CDR3 DNA reads TGTGCCAGCAGATCCACGGAAAAACTGTTTTTT. It specifies CASRSTEKLFF.

J is TRBJ2-5 and V is TRBV25-1, with D uncertain. The CDR3 contains 11 residues. In germline, CDR1 is MGHDK, CDR2 SYGVNS. Trimming shortened V by 3 bases and J by 5 bases, and 4 bases separated the two germline ends. CDR3 DNA: TGTGCCAGCAGTGACAAGGAGACCCAGTACTTC. Translated, it gives CASSDKETQYF.

V usage is TRBV10-3 and J usage is TRBJ1-1; TRBD1 matches at 7 bases. This CDR3 contains 14 residues. V trimming: 6 bases; J trimming: 1 base; junction bases outside the gene matches: 5. CDR1 ENHRY and CDR2 SYGVKD come from the germline V gene. The CDR3 sequence: CAIRDGTENTEAFF. CDR3 bases: TGTGCCATCAGAGACGGGACAGAGAACACTGAAGCTTTCTTT.

This rearrangement joins TRBV10-2 to TRBJ1-2, with 12 bases aligning to TRBD1. This CDR3 has 13 amino acids. The V segment lost 10 bases and the J segment 3 bases; nucleotides outside the gene matches: 3. Germline V gives CDR1 WSHSY, CDR2 SAAADI. CDR3 amino acids: CATGTGGDYGYTF. The DNA for the CDR3 is TGCGCCACGGGGACAGGGGGCGACTATGGCTACACCTTC.

The J gene is TRBJ1-4, the V gene TRBV3-1 (or the pseudogene TRBV3-2), with 10 bases lining up with TRBD1. The CDR3 covers 16 residues. J gave up 5 bases and V 0 bases, and 3 bases lay outside the gene matches. Germline assignment: CDR1 LGHDT and CDR2 YNNKEL (reference sequence). This CDR3 is CASSQDLGQGNEKLFF. The DNA for the CDR3 is TGTGCCAGCAGCCAAGATCTGGGACAGGGGAATGAAAAACTGTTTTTT.

V usage is TRBV3-1 (or the pseudogene TRBV3-2) and J usage is TRBJ1-1; D ambiguous. The CDR3 has 13 residues. Germline V gives CDR1 LGHDT, CDR2 YNNKEL (reference sequence). The V gene lost 0 bases and the J gene lost 11 bases, with 13 bases spanning the gap. The CDR3 DNA reads as TGTGCCAGCAGCCAAGATGGCAAGAGCCTCGCTTTCTTT. It specifies CASSQDGKSLAFF.

V and J are TRBV3-1 (or the pseudogene TRBV3-2) and TRBJ1-6; D call uncertain. The CDR3 length is 13 residues. Looked up from germline, CDR1 is LGHDT and CDR2 is YNNKEL (reference sequence). V lost 1 base to trimming and J lost 14 bases, with 12 bases between them. The CDR3 loop reads CASSQGEIPTLHF. The CDR3, as DNA: TGTGCCAGCAGCCAAGGGGAGATCCCCACCCTCCACTTT.